Detailed here is one T cell receptor (beta chain). As yet, its antigen is unknown. The data belong to a study of cytomegalovirus exposure and HLA in healthy donors. Overall study results and limits: V- and J-gene trimming in TCR beta was tied to a missense DCLRE1C variant by an analysis performed later. Per a later analysis, HLA-associated TCR beta chains showed more clonal expansion than other, equally common TCR beta chains.

Donors in the study were healthy people who gave bone marrow. PCR amplification relied on 60 Vbeta primers (plus 13 Jbeta primers). The data were produced by immunoSEQ multiplex PCR, yet TCRdb's version contains in-frame clones alone and is incomplete. Here the sample spans some 170,000 clones, under 80% being singletons. The sequenced material came from PBMCs. The receptor was derived from a human donor in good health.

The CDR3 DNA reads TGTGCCAGCAGGGAGGACCGTTACAATGAGCAGTTCTTC. This sequence encodes CASREDRYNEQFF. V is TRBV6-1 and J is TRBJ2-1, with D possibly TRBD2 on 5 matching bases. The ends were cut back, 6 bases at V and 4 bases at J, with 10 bases in the middle. This CDR3 comprises 13 residues. Germline V lookup: CDR1 MNHNS, CDR2 SASEGT.